The rows below give T cell receptor beta chains drawn from one sample of a study of blood T cell repertoires in COVID-19. Method: immunoSEQ multiplex PCR; TCRdb's copy keeps in-frame clones and lacks some. Found here are 70,000 or so clones, approximately 83% of them singletons; the top ten hold 5.5% to 7.5%. The sequenced sample was peripheral blood. Every receptor here comes from a woman aged 55-69 years with acute or convalescent COVID-19. CDR3s include the opening cysteine and the closing phenylalanine or tryptophan. D genes are given only for firm matches. Part of the rows lack a size; the others show once, few, many or a class for expanded clones.

j_call | clone_size | v_call | d_call | cdr3_nt | cdr3_aa
TRBJ2-7 | . | TRBV18 | . | TGTGCCAGCTCACCCGGGACTTACGAGCAGTACTTC | CASSPGTYEQYF
TRBJ1-2 | . | TRBV6-5 | . | TGTGCCAGCAGTTACTTAATACCGGACAGAATTGGCTACACCTTC | CASSYLIPDRIGYTF
TRBJ1-1 | . | TRBV30 | TRBD1 | TGTGCCTGTTCGACAGGGATGAACACTGAAGCTTTCTTT | CACSTGMNTEAFF
TRBJ1-1 | . | TRBV6-5 | TRBD1 | TGTGCCAGCAGCCGGCGACAGGGACTAGGGACTGAAGCTTTCTTT | CASSRRQGLGTEAFF
TRBJ1-2 | . | TRBV5-5 | TRBD1 | TGTGCCAGCAGCTCCGGGAGCGCAGGGGGATATGGCTACACCTTC | CASSSGSAGGYGYTF
TRBJ2-3 | . | TRBV3-1/TRBV3-2 | TRBD2 | TGTGCCAGCAGCCAGCGGGGGGGCCCGGGAGATACGCAGTATTTT | CASSQRGGPGDTQYF
TRBJ2-7 | few | TRBV6-5 | . | TGTGCCAGCAGTTCGAGGACACTCGAGCAGTACTTC | CASSSRTLEQYF
TRBJ1-4 | once | TRBV4-1 | TRBD1 | TGCGCCAGCAGCCTAGACAGGGGGCGAGGTGAAAAACTGTTTTTT | CASSLDRGRGEKLFF
TRBJ1-2 | once | TRBV2 | . | TGTGCCAGCGTAGGGGGTTACAGCTATGGCTACACCTTC | CASVGGYSYGYTF
TRBJ1-6 | . | TRBV15 | . | TGTGCCACCAGCAGATCTCGGCAGACAGATTCACCCCTCCACTTT | CATSRSRQTDSPLHF
TRBJ2-7 | once | TRBV6-5 | . | TGTGCCAGCACCCGAACGGGGGAGTTTGCCTACGAGCAGTACTTC | CASTRTGEFAYEQYF
TRBJ2-3 | once | TRBV2 | TRBD2 | TGTGCCAGCAGTACAGCGGGGGGCACAGATACGCAGTATTTT | CASSTAGGTDTQYF
TRBJ1-5 | . | TRBV19 | TRBD1 | TGTGCCAGTAGTATCGGGAGGGGGACAGGGAATCAGCCCCAGCATTTT | CASSIGRGTGNQPQHF
TRBJ2-4 | once | TRBV23-1 | . | TGCGCCAGCAGTCCCAACAGGGCTCACATTCAGTACTTC | CASSPNRAHIQYF
TRBJ2-7 | . | TRBV11-2 | . | TGTGCCAGCAGCTTAGAACCGAGCTCCTACGAGCAGTACTTC | CASSLEPSSYEQYF
TRBJ1-3 | . | TRBV3-1/TRBV3-2 | . | TGTGCCAGCAGCCCCTGGGAGTGGCGGGGGCATGGAAACACCATATATTTT | CASSPWEWRGHGNTIYF
TRBJ1-1 | . | TRBV5-1 | . | TGCGCCAGCAGCTTGGACATAACAGGGAACACTGAAGCTTTCTTT | CASSLDITGNTEAFF
TRBJ2-1 | . | TRBV19 | TRBD2 | TGTGCCAGTAGTATAGAGCGGGGGGGCCATGAGCAGTTCTTC | CASSIERGGHEQFF
TRBJ1-2 | once | TRBV12-3/TRBV12-4 | TRBD1 | TGTGCCAGCCGGACAGGGAAATATGGCTACACCTTC | CASRTGKYGYTF
TRBJ2-7 | . | TRBV5-1 | . | TGCGCCAGCAGTCCGACATTCTACGAGCAGTACTTC | CASSPTFYEQYF
TRBJ1-4 | . | TRBV6-6 | . | TGTGCCAGCAGTAGTGGACTAGGGGCGGTACAGGAAAAACTGTTTTTT | CASSSGLGAVQEKLFF
TRBJ2-7 | . | TRBV3-1/TRBV3-2 | TRBD2 | TGTGCCAGCAGCCATAGGACTAGCGGGGGTGTCGAGCAGTACTTC | CASSHRTSGGVEQYF
TRBJ1-1 | . | TRBV18 | . | TGTGCCAGCTCACCCAAAGGGGGAACGAGTGAAGCTTTCTTT | CASSPKGGTSEAFF
TRBJ1-2 | . | TRBV6-1 | . | TGTGCCAGCAGTGAGGGACATCTTAACTATGGCTACACCTTC | CASSEGHLNYGYTF
TRBJ1-1 | few | TRBV19 | . | TGTGCCAGTAGTCGGTACGGTATAAAGAACACTGAAGCTTTCTTT | CASSRYGIKNTEAFF
TRBJ1-2 | few | TRBV5-1 | . | TGCGCCAGCAGCCTGGGGGGCGCTGGCTACACCTTC | CASSLGGAGYTF
TRBJ2-5 | . | TRBV9 | . | TGTGCCAGCAGCGTAGTAGCAGGAGGGATGGAGGAGACCCAGTACTTC | CASSVVAGGMEETQYF
TRBJ1-2 | . | TRBV7-9 | . | TGTGCCAGCAGCCTAGGCAGGGTGACCAACTATGGCTACACCTTC | CASSLGRVTNYGYTF
TRBJ1-2 | . | TRBV10-2 | . | TGCGCCAGCAGAGACGGGAGGGCTGATGGCTACACCTTC | CASRDGRADGYTF
TRBJ1-2 | . | TRBV3-1/TRBV3-2 | . | TGTGCCAGCAGCCAAGATAGACTGGCTCTCTTC | CASSQDRLALF
TRBJ2-7 | . | TRBV9 | TRBD1 | TGTGCCAGCAGCCTCCGACAGGGGGCTTTTCAAGAGCAGTACTTC | CASSLRQGAFQEQYF
TRBJ2-2 | . | TRBV5-1 | . | TGCGCCAGCAGCTTGGAAGAGTCATGGGGCAGGGAGCTGTTTTTT | CASSLEESWGRELFF
TRBJ1-1 | . | TRBV5-1 | TRBD1 | TGCGCCAGCAGCTTGGACAGGGGACACACTGAAGCTTTCTTT | CASSLDRGHTEAFF
TRBJ2-7 | . | TRBV27 | TRBD1 | TGTGCCAGCGGTACGGGACAGGGGTCCTACGAGCAGTACTTC | CASGTGQGSYEQYF
TRBJ1-6 | . | TRBV5-1 | . | TGCGCCAGCAGTTCTGTCCCGGGTCCTGGCGGTTCACCCCTCCACTTT | CASSSVPGPGGSPLHF
TRBJ2-7 | . | TRBV7-6 | . | TGTGCCAGCAGCTCCAGCCTCTCGGGTATCTACGAGCAGTACTTC | CASSSSLSGIYEQYF
TRBJ1-3 | . | TRBV1 | . | TGCACCAGCAGCCAACGCGCGGGAGGCTCTGGAAACACCATATATTTT | CTSSQRAGGSGNTIYF
TRBJ1-5 | . | TRBV5-6 | TRBD1 | TGTGCCAGCTCCCCATGGGACAGGGATGGTCAGCCCCAGCATTTT | CASSPWDRDGQPQHF